Given below is one TCR beta chain in context. Authors' methods: Amplification with reference gene primers provided the estimates of nucleated cell counts. Sequenced by immunoSEQ multiplex PCR; TCRdb stores in-frame clones only, minus some. V and J calls and clone size are copied from that table; D and trimming were computed from the DNA. This sample has a few hundred thousand clones, with around 90% found just once. Cohorts were assigned according to the clinical history that participants reported. This entry is derived from a study of blood T cell repertoires in COVID-19. The overall study: T cells, B-cell-depleted T cells, or PBMCs provided the cDNA or gDNA that served as material.

This CDR3 has 17 residues. CDR1 is DFQATT, CDR2 SNEGSKA, per germline (reference sequence). V was clipped by 3 bases and J by 5 bases; unmatched bases: 12. What was sequenced was PBMCs or T cells enriched from blood (not recorded which). The chain carries TRBV20-1 and TRBJ2-3; TRBD2 matches 12 bases. The clonotype comes from a woman aged 45 to 65 who had recovered from COVID-19. The CDR3 is CSASVSSGRVFKDTQYF. The CDR3, as DNA: TGCAGTGCTAGTGTGTCTAGCGGGAGGGTATTTAAAGATACGCAGTATTTT.